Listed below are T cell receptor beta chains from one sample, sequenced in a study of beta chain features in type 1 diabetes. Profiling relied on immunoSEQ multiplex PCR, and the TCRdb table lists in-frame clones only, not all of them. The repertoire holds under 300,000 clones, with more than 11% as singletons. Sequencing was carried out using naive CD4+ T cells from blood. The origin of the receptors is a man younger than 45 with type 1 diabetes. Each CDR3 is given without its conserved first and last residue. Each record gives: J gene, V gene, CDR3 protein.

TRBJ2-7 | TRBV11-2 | ASSLALAGYEQY
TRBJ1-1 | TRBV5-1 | ASSPLARQNTEAF
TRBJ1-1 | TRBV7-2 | ASSPRQGVTEAF
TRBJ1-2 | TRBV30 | AWDSSNYGYT
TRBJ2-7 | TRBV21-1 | ASSKQSREHLSYEQY
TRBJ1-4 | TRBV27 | ASSLQGLGEKLF
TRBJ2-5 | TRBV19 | ASSQGRETQY
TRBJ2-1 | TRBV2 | ASSLGDSSYNEQF
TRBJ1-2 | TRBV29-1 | SANRADYGYT
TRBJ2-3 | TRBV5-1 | ASSFGTDTDTQY
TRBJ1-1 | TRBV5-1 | ASTMDRVTEAF
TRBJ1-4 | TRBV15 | ATSARGPSTNEKLF
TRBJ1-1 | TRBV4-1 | ASSQVRGIVTEAF
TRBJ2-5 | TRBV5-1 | ASSLTSGAQETQY
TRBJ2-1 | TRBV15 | ATSPYPGTSTLDEQF
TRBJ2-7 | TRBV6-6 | ASRGASVPTYEQY
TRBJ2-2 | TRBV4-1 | ASSQYSGGELF
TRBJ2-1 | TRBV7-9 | ASSFTSGSSNEQF
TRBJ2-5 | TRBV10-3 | AISSRGEETQY
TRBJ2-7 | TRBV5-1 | ASSLLQDGTYEQY
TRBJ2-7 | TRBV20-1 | SAETSYEQY
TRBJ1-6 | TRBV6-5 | ASRRGRAVSPLH
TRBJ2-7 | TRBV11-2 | ASSIDSTTYEQY
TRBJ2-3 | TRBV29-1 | SVGALTDTQY
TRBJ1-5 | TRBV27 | ASSLRQVNQPQH
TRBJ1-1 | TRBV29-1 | SVVFGGQEAF
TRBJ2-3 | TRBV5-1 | ASRPSGGPDTQY
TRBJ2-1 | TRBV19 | ASSGGETGLRNEQF
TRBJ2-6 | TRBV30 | AWTGPYSGANVLT
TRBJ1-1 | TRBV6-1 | AAGWGTEAF
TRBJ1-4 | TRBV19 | ASSPRQAGEKLF
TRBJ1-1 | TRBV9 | ASSATTGDTEAF
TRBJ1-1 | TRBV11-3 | ASSPRTDEAF
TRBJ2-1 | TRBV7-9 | ASSRLAGPPDEQF
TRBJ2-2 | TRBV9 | ASSVAPLGGSFRELF
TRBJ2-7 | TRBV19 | ASSILPGQGIYEQY
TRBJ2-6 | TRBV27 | ASSLRDRGRGANVLT
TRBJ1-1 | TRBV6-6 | ASSGGPGTEAF
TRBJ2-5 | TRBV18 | ASSPWQGAGETQY
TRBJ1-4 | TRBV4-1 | ASSQDRSLATNEKLF
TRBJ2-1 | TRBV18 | ASSSGLAGADEQF
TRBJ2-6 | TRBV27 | ASSFQGKGANVLT
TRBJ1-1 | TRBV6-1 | ASSLWTGTGTEAF
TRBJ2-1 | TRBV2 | ASSEARGLGPEQF
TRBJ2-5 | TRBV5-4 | ASSSGVKGMGETQY
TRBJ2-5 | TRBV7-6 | ASSLARTGEQETQY
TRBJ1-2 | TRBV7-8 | ASSQNPGGDYGYT
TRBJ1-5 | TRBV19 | ASSSPVGEGSYSNQPQH
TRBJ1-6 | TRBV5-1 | ASSLAVGQGSSPLH
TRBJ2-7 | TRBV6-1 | ASDRATYEQY
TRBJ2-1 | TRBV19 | ASSLLDREQF
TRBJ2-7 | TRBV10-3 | ATSGDRAYYEQY
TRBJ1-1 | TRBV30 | AWSLGLGNTEAF